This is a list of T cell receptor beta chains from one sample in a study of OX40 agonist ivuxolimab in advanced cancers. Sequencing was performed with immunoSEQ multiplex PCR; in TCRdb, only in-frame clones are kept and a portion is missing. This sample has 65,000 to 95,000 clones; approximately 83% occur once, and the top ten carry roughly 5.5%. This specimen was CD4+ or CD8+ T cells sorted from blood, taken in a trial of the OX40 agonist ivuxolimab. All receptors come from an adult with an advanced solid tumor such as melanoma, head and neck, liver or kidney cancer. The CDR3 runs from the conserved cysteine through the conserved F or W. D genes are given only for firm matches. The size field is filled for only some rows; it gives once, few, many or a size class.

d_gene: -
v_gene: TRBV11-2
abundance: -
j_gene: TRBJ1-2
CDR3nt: TGTGCCAGCAGCCATACAGGGAATGGCTACACCTTC
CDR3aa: CASSHTGNGYTF

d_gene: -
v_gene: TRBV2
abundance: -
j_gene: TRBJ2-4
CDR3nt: TGTGCCAGCAGAGACCAGACAGAGAACATTCAGTACTTC
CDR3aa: CASRDQTENIQYF

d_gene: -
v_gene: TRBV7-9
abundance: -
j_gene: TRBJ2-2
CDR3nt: TGTGCCAGCAGCTCCGGAGTCTGGGAGCTGTTTTTT
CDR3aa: CASSSGVWELFF

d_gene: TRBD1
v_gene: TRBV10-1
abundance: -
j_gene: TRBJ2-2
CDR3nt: TGCGCCAGCAACGAACAGGGGAGAGGCACCGGGGAGCTGTTTTTT
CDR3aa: CASNEQGRGTGELFF

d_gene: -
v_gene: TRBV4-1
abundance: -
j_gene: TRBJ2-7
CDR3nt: TGCGCCAGCAGCCAAGACTCTCCGGGTCCCTACGAGCAGTACTTC
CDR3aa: CASSQDSPGPYEQYF

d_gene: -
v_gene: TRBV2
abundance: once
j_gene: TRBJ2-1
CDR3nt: TGTGCCAGCAGTGACATAGGGGGAGGGGAAGAGCAGTTCTTC
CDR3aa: CASSDIGGGEEQFF

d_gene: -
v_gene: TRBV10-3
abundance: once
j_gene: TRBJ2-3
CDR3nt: TGTGCCATCAGTGACCCCACCGGACCCACAGATACGCAGTATTTT
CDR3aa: CAISDPTGPTDTQYF

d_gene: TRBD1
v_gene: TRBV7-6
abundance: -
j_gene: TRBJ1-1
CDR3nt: TGTGCCAGCAGCACCATTTACAGGGGGCGGACTGAAGCTTTCTTT
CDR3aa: CASSTIYRGRTEAFF

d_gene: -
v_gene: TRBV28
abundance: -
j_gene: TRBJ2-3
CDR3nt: TGTGCCAGCAGTTTACCTAGCACAGATACGCAGTATTTT
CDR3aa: CASSLPSTDTQYF

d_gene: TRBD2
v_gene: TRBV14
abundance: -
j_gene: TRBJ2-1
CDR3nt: TGTGCCAGCAGCCACTCCGGCGGGGGGCATGAGCAGTTCTTC
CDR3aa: CASSHSGGGHEQFF

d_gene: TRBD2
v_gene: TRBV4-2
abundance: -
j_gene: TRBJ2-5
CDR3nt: TGTGCCAGCAGCCAGTCCCTAGCGGGAGGTTATGAGACCCAGTACTTC
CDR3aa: CASSQSLAGGYETQYF

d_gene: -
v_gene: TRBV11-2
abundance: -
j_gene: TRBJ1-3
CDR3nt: TGTGCCAGCAGCTCCTTGACAGGCGGAAACACCATATATTTT
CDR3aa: CASSSLTGGNTIYF

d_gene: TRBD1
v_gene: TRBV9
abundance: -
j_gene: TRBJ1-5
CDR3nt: TGTGCCAGCAGCGGCGGGACAGCCAATCAGCCCCAGCATTTT
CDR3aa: CASSGGTANQPQHF

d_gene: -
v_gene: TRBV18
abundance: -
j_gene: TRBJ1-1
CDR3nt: TGTGCCAGCTCACCACGGGGGGTTGGCACTGAAGCTTTCTTT
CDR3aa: CASSPRGVGTEAFF

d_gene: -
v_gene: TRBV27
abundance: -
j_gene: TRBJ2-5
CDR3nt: TGTGCCAGCAGTTTTGCCGGGGTAGGGGAGACCCAGTACTTC
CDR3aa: CASSFAGVGETQYF

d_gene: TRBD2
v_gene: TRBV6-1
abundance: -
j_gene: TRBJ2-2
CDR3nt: TGTGCCAGCAGTGAATGGCTAGCGGGAGGGCCGGACACCGGGGAGCTGTTTTTT
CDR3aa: CASSEWLAGGPDTGELFF

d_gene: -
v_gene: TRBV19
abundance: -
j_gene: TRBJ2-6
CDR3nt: TGTGCCAGTAGGGCGCGTGGGGGGGCCAACGTCCTGACTTTC
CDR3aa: CASRARGGANVLTF

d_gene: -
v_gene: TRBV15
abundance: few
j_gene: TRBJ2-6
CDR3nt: TGTGCCACCAGCAGGGGGAGCTCTGGGGCCAACGTCCTGACTTTC
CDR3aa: CATSRGSSGANVLTF

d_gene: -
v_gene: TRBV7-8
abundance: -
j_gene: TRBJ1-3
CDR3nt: TGTGCCAGCAGCTTAGCCCGGGGAACTGGAAACACCATATATTTT
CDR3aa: CASSLARGTGNTIYF

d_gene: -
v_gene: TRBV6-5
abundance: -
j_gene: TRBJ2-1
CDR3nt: TGTGCCAGCTGCTCGGGACTTATAGGCAATGAGCAGTTCTTC
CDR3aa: CASCSGLIGNEQFF

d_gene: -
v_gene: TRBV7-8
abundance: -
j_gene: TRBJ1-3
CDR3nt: TGTGCCAGCAGGCTTGGCAGCGGAGGAGGAAACACCATATATTTT
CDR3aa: CASRLGSGGGNTIYF

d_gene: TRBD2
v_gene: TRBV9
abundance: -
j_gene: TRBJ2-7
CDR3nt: TGTGCCAGCAGCGTAGATAGCGGGGGCCTTTACGAGCAGTACTTC
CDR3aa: CASSVDSGGLYEQYF

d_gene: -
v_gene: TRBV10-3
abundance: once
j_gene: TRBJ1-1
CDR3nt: TGTGCCATCAGTGAGGACACTATCTTGAGGAACACTGAAGCTTTCTTT
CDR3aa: CAISEDTILRNTEAFF

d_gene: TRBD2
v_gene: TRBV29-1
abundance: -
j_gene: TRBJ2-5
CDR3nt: TGCAGCGTTGTACTAGCGGGAGTGTTAGAGACCCAGTACTTC
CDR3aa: CSVVLAGVLETQYF